Shown below are 20 T cell receptor beta chains from a single sample sequenced in a study of a mutant IDH1 vaccine in newly diagnosed glioma. The time point here: week 47, end of study. Doses consisted of 300 ug of mutant IDH1 20-mer peptide each, paired with topical imiquimod. The protocol was immunoSEQ multiplex PCR, while the TCRdb copy is restricted to in-frame clones and leaves out a portion. The sample records under 40,000 clones, roughly 80% being singletons. What these receptors recognize is not known. The input for sequencing was PBMCs, taken from a glioma patient whose treatment included an IDH1 peptide vaccine. The receptors stem from a man aged 25-40 years with glioma.

The rearrangement links TRBV4-1 to TRBJ1-6, with unresolved D. The CDR3 extends over 17 amino acids. Germline assignment: CDR1 MGHRA and CDR2 YSYEKL. Trimming shortened V by 0 bases and J by 4 bases, and 13 bases separated the two germline ends. CDR3 DNA sequence: TGCGCCAGCAGCCAAGAGGGCGGGAGGGCTTATAATTCACCCCTCCACTTT. It translates to CASSQEGGRAYNSPLHF.

This chain connects TRBV5-1 to TRBJ2-2; maybe TRBD1 (5 bases). The germline V gene encodes CDR1 SGHRS and CDR2 YFSETQ. Trimming took off 0 bases at V and 9 bases at J, with 12 bases between the two ends. The CDR3 totals 14 residues. Here the CDR3 reads CASSLEDKSRELFF. The CDR3 DNA reads as TGCGCCAGCAGCTTGGAGGACAAGTCTAGGGAGCTGTTTTTT.

The chain recombines TRBV7-9 with TRBJ2-3; a possible D gene is TRBD1 (6 bases). This CDR3 is 15 amino acids long. The V gene's germline CDR1 is SEHNR and CDR2 FQNEAQ (reference sequence). V lost 3 bases and J 7 bases, leaving 17 bases between the germline ends. Here the CDR3 reads CASSFTGKGDHTQYF. The CDR3 bases are TGTGCCAGCAGCTTTACAGGGAAGGGGGACCATACGCAGTATTTT.

The chain joins TRBV11-3 to TRBJ2-2, with D perhaps TRBD2 (6 bases). The germline V and J ends were trimmed by 1 base and 6 bases, with 12 bases remaining between them. CDR3 length: 15 amino acids. Germline loops: CDR1 SGHNT, CDR2 YENEEA. CDR3 DNA: TGTGCCAGCAGCTTAGGGACTATTGGCGCCGGGGAGCTGTTTTTT. Its protein product is CASSLGTIGAGELFF. Full variable domain (rest looked up from reference TRBV11-3 and TRBJ2-2): EAGVVQSPRYKIIEKKQPVAFWCNPISGHNTLYWYLQNLGQGPELLIRYENEEAVDDSQLPKDRFSAERLKGVDSTLKIQPAELGDSAVYLCASSLGTIGAGELFFGEGSRLTVL.

This rearrangement joins TRBV15 to TRBJ1-1, with D possibly matching TRBD1 (6 bases). The CDR3 is 14 amino acids. V was pared by 3 bases and J by 7 bases, with 15 bases between. CDR1 and CDR2 from the germline V gene are LNHNV and YYDKDF (reference sequence). The CDR3 here is CATSSRGTNLEAFF. The CDR3 nucleotides are TGTGCCACCAGCAGCCGAGGGACAAACCTTGAAGCTTTCTTT. The complete variable domain, with remaining parts taken from reference TRBV15 and TRBJ1-1, reads DAMVIQNPRYQVTQFGKPVTLSCSQTLNHNVMYWYQQKSSQAPKLLFHYYDKDFNNEADTPDNFQSRRPNTSFCFLDIRSPGLGDTAMYLCATSSRGTNLEAFFGQGTRLTVV.

This chain connects TRBV9 to TRBJ2-3; D not certain. This CDR3 region has 14 residues. Germline V gene data show CDR1 as SGDLS and CDR2 as YYNGEE. V lost 4 bases and J 4 bases, leaving 13 bases between the germline ends. CDR3 DNA sequence: TGTGCCAGCAGCCCACTATTGAACGCAGATACGCAGTATTTT. This codes for CASSPLLNADTQYF.

V usage is TRBV6-5 and J usage is TRBJ1-5; no clear D. V dropped 4 bases and J dropped 1 base, with 11 bases sitting between them. Germline V CDR1 and CDR2: MNHEY, SVGAGI. The CDR3 sequence is 15 residues long. The CDR3 DNA is TGTGCCAGCAGTTCACGACCGGGAAGCAATCAGCCCCAGCATTTT. Translated, it gives CASSSRPGSNQPQHF.

The J gene is TRBJ1-5, the V gene TRBV19; 9 nucleotides agree with TRBD1. Germline loops: CDR1 LNHDA, CDR2 SQIVND (reference sequence). Trimming at V came to 7 bases and at J to 7 bases, leaving 14 bases not matched to a gene. This CDR3 has 16 amino acids. CDR3 protein: CASKGEGQGDWQPQHF. The CDR3 nucleotides are TGTGCCAGTAAAGGCGAGGGACAGGGCGATTGGCAGCCCCAGCATTTT.

The chain carries TRBV5-1 and TRBJ1-2; weak D call: TRBD1 (6 bases). This CDR3 contains 15 residues. Germline CDR1 and CDR2: SGHRS and YFSETQ. Trimming removed 0 bases at V and 0 bases at J, with 9 bases between. The CDR3 reads CASSLGGPANYGYTF. The CDR3 DNA reads as TGCGCCAGCAGCTTGGGGGGGCCCGCTAACTATGGCTACACCTTC. The whole variable domain, filled in from reference TRBV5-1 and TRBJ1-2, reads KAGVTQTPRYLIKTRGQQVTLSCSPISGHRSVSWYQQTPGQGLQFLFEYFSETQRNKGNFPGRFSGRQFSNSRSEMNVSTLELGDSALYLCASSLGGPANYGYTFGSGTRLTVV.

This chain joins TRBV5-6 and TRBJ1-2, with D perhaps TRBD1 (6 bases). CDR3 length: 15 residues. The germline V gene has CDR1 SGHDT and CDR2 YYEEEE. Deletions cut 3 bases from V and 3 bases from J, with 15 bases between. In DNA, the CDR3 is TGTGCCAGCAGCTCGCTGACGGACAGCCACTATGGCTACACCTTC. Its translation is CASSSLTDSHYGYTF.

The V call is TRBV10-3, the J call TRBJ2-5; D might be TRBD1 or TRBD2, each matching 6 bases. The CDR3 is 13 amino acids. Germline CDR1 is ENHRY and CDR2 is SYGVKD. V was clipped by 8 bases and J by 2 bases, with 12 bases between them. The CDR3 bases are TGTGCCATCCAGGGCGGGACACAAGAGACCCAGTACTTC. It yields the protein CAIQGGTQETQYF.

This chain connects TRBV4-2 to TRBJ2-2, with 15 bases aligning to TRBD2. Germline assignment: CDR1 LGHNA and CDR2 YNFKEQ. This CDR3 region has 18 residues. J lost 2 bases, V lost 3 bases, and 4 bases had no gene match. The CDR3 is CASSHGLAGGGNTGELFF. For the CDR3, the DNA is TGTGCCAGCAGCCACGGACTAGCGGGGGGGGGAAACACCGGGGAGCTGTTTTTT.

The chain joins TRBV5-5 to TRBJ2-7, with TRBD1 identical over 8 bases. V lost 4 bases, J lost 5 bases, and 2 bases stayed unmatched. Germline CDR1 reads SGHKS; CDR2 reads YYEKEE (reference sequence). The CDR3 runs to 12 residues. CDR3 loop: CASSLQGDEQYF. The CDR3 DNA sequence: TGTGCCAGCAGCCTACAGGGGGACGAGCAGTACTTC.

The CDR3 is CASSPVGTSGQETQYF. The CDR3, as DNA: TGTGCCAGCAGCCCCGTGGGGACTAGCGGCCAAGAGACCCAGTACTTC. This rearrangement joins TRBV5-6 to TRBJ2-5, with TRBD2 matching over 11 bases. In germline, CDR1 is SGHDT, CDR2 YYEEEE. This CDR3 has 16 amino acids. Unmatched junction bases numbered 6, after V lost 4 bases and J lost 1 base. Together with reference TRBV5-6 and TRBJ2-5, the CDR3 gives the full variable domain: DAGVTQSPTHLIKTRGQQVTLRCSPKSGHDTVSWYQQALGQGPQFIFQYYEEEERQRGNFPDRFSGHQFPNYSSELNVNALLLGDSALYLCASSPVGTSGQETQYFGPGTRLLVL.

The rearrangement links TRBV2 to TRBJ2-1; 8 bases are a match to TRBD1. The CDR3 covers 19 residues. J lost 6 bases, V lost 5 bases, and 21 bases had no gene match. CDR1 is SNHLY, CDR2 FYNNEI, per germline. The CDR3 DNA reads as TGTGCCAGCAGTTACAATCACAGGACAGGGCGGGACATTCGCAATGAGCAGTTCTTC. Translation: CASSYNHRTGRDIRNEQFF.

The V call is TRBV12-5, the J call TRBJ2-1, with D possibly matching TRBD1 (6 bases). The CDR3 is 13 amino acids. CDR1 LGHNT and CDR2 FRNRAP come from the germline V gene. V was pared by 2 bases and J by 7 bases, with 9 bases between. CDR3 region: CASGLLQGNEQFF. The CDR3 DNA reads TGTGCTAGTGGTTTGTTACAGGGTAATGAGCAGTTCTTC.

This clone was observed a handful of times. V and J are TRBV10-3 and TRBJ1-2, with 10 positions matching TRBD1. Per the germline V gene, CDR1 is ENHRY and CDR2 is SYGVKD. This CDR3 has 14 residues. Trimming at V came to 10 bases and at J to 7 bases, leaving 12 bases not matched to a gene. The CDR3 loop is CATLGGTGAFGYTF. CDR3 DNA sequence: TGTGCCACCCTGGGAGGGACAGGGGCGTTTGGCTACACCTTC.

This clone has only a few counts. This chain uses TRBV29-1 with TRBJ1-1, with a possible D match to TRBD1 (5 bases). Trimming pared 7 bases from V and 0 bases from J, leaving 12 bases between. The CDR3 spans 13 residues. Germline assignment: CDR1 SQVTM and CDR2 ANQGSEA. CDR3 DNA: TGCAGCGCAACGGGACCGATGAACACTGAAGCTTTCTTT. Its protein is CSATGPMNTEAFF. The whole variable domain, filled in from reference TRBV29-1 and TRBJ1-1, reads SAVISQKPSRDICQRGTSLTIQCQVDSQVTMMFWYRQQPGQSLTLIATANQGSEATYESGFVIDKFPISRPNLTFSTLTVSNMSPEDSSIYLCSATGPMNTEAFFGQGTRLTVV.

The J gene is TRBJ1-1, the V gene TRBV5-6; no reliable D call. Germline V gene lookup returns CDR1 SGHDT and CDR2 YYEEEE. This CDR3 has 14 residues. The V gene lost 3 bases and the J gene lost 4 bases, with 13 bases spanning the gap. The CDR3 is CASSSGPTFTEAFF. The CDR3 bases are TGTGCCAGCAGCTCTGGACCGACGTTCACTGAAGCTTTCTTT. The full variable domain, with the rest looked up from reference TRBV5-6 and TRBJ1-1, is DAGVTQSPTHLIKTRGQQVTLRCSPKSGHDTVSWYQQALGQGPQFIFQYYEEEERQRGNFPDRFSGHQFPNYSSELNVNALLLGDSALYLCASSSGPTFTEAFFGQGTRLTVV.

The CDR3 here is CASADGAPQETQYF. CDR3 coding DNA: TGTGCCAGCGCAGACGGGGCACCCCAAGAGACCCAGTACTTC. This chain joins TRBV7-9 and TRBJ2-5; D could derive from TRBD1 or TRBD2 (5 bases each). V was shortened by 8 bases and J by 1 base, with 14 bases between the two germline ends. The CDR3 is 14 residues long. CDR1 is SEHNR, CDR2 FQNEAQ, per germline (reference sequence). The complete variable domain, with remaining parts taken from reference TRBV7-9 and TRBJ2-5, reads DTGVSQNPRHKITKRGQNVTFRCDPISEHNRLYWYRQTLGQGPEFLTYFQNEAQLEKSRLLSDRFSAERPKGSFSTLEIQRTEQGDSAMYLCASADGAPQETQYFGPGTRLLVL.